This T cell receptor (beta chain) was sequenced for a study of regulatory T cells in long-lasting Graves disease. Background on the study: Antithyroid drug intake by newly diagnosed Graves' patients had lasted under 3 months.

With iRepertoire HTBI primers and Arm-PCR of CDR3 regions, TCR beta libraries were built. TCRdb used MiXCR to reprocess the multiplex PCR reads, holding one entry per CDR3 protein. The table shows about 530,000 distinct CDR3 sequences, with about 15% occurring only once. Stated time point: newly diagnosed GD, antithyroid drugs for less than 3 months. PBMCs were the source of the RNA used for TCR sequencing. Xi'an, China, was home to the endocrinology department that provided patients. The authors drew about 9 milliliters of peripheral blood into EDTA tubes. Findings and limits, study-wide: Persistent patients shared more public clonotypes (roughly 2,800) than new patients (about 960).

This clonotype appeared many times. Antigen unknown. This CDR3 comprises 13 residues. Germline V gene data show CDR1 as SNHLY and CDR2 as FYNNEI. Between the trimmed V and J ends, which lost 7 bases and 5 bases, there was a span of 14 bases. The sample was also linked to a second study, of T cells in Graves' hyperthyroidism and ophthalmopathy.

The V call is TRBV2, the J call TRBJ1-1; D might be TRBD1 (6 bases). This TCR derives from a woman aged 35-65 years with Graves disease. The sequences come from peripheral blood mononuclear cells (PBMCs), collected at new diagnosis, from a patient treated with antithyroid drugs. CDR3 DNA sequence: TGTGCCAGCATTGGGGGGCTGTCGACTGAAGCTTTCTTT. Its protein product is CASIGGLSTEAFF.